This note documents a single TCR beta chain sequence. The target antigen is unknown. The CDR3 extends over 16 amino acids. V gave up 0 bases and J gave up 3 bases; unmatched junction bases: 8. Germline loops: CDR1 LNHNV, CDR2 YYDKDF (reference sequence). Authors' processing steps: Quality scores were absent from the junction-only immunoSEQ sequences, so filtering differed. The protocol was immunoSEQ multiplex PCR, while the TCRdb copy is restricted to in-frame clones and leaves out a portion. V and J calls and clone size are as listed in that table; D and trimming were resolved from the DNA. The profile shows approximately 1,500,000 clones, 98% of them singletons. This sample was taken from a study of shared clonotypes between healthy human individuals. Overall study results and limits: Naive subsets, compared against memory subsets, generally had larger estimated richness values. The expectation was that sequencing depth would affect clonotype sharing among donors.

The TCR sequence derives from a man aged 30-40 years in good health. The sample comprised naive CD4+ T cells sorted from blood. Described subset: CD45RA+ positively selected. The chain has TRBV15 and TRBJ2-7; TRBD2 matches at 7 bases. CDR3 nucleotide sequence: TGTGCCACCAGCAGAGATTTAGTTAGCGGGCGCTACGAGCAGTACTTC. Translating it yields CATSRDLVSGRYEQYF. The whole variable domain, filled in from reference TRBV15 and TRBJ2-7, reads DAMVIQNPRYQVTQFGKPVTLSCSQTLNHNVMYWYQQKSSQAPKLLFHYYDKDFNNEADTPDNFQSRRPNTSFCFLDIRSPGLGDTAMYLCATSRDLVSGRYEQYFGPGTRLTVT.